The rows below give T cell receptor beta chains drawn from one sample of a study of siplizumab effects on memory and regulatory T cells. Here immunoSEQ multiplex PCR was the method, and the copy in TCRdb shows in-frame clones only, minus some. The profile covers approximately 100,000 clones, with around 90% appearing a single time and about 0.7% taken by the ten largest. Sample: Tregs sorted from blood. These TCRs come from a human donor in good health. The CDR3 runs from the conserved cysteine through the conserved F or W. D genes are given only for firm matches. For some rows the clone size is stated as once, few or many, or as a class when expanded; others skip it.

TRBJ1-1	NA	TRBV19	NA	TGTGCCAGTGGGAAGGGATACACTGAAGCTTTCTTT	CASGKGYTEAFF
TRBJ2-2	NA	TRBV15	NA	TGTGCCACCAGCAGAGATGGGAGAGTCACCGGGGAGCTGTTTTTT	CATSRDGRVTGELFF
TRBJ2-3	NA	TRBV5-1	NA	TGCGCCAGCAGCTTGGCCGGGCGGGACGCCTCGGATACGCAGTATTTT	CASSLAGRDASDTQYF
TRBJ1-4	NA	TRBV19	NA	TGTGCCAGTAGTACCCGGGTCCGAAATGAAAAACTGTTTTTT	CASSTRVRNEKLFF
TRBJ2-1	once	TRBV29-1	NA	TGCAGCGTTGGATTCCTGAGCTCCTACAATGAGCAGTTCTTC	CSVGFLSSYNEQFF
TRBJ2-3	NA	TRBV11-2	TRBD2	TGTGCCAGCAGCTTAGATGGGTTAGCGGGGAACCTTTACACAGATACGCAGTATTTT	CASSLDGLAGNLYTDTQYF
TRBJ2-5	NA	TRBV2	NA	TGTGCCAGCAGGAGCAGACAGGAAGAGACCCAGTACTTC	CASRSRQEETQYF
TRBJ1-1	NA	TRBV14	NA	TGTGCCAGCAGCCAAGCTGACTCGAACACTGAAGCTTTCTTT	CASSQADSNTEAFF
TRBJ1-2	NA	TRBV5-1	TRBD1	TGCGCCAGCAGCTTACAACAGGGGCCCGTAGGCTACACCTTC	CASSLQQGPVGYTF
TRBJ1-1	NA	TRBV5-1	NA	TGCGCCAGCAGCTTGGCGGGGAACACTGAAGCTTTCTTT	CASSLAGNTEAFF
TRBJ2-2	few	TRBV5-1	NA	TGCGCCAGCAGCACAAACACCGGGGAGCTGTTTTTT	CASSTNTGELFF
TRBJ1-1	NA	TRBV7-6	NA	TGTGCCAGCAGCTTTTCGCAGGGAAACACTGAAGCTTTCTTT	CASSFSQGNTEAFF
TRBJ2-7	NA	TRBV6-1	NA	TGTGCCAGCAGCCCTAGGGGGGACAGCTCCTACGAGCAGTACTTC	CASSPRGDSSYEQYF
TRBJ2-1	once	TRBV5-6	TRBD2	TGTGCCAGCAGCTTACTAGCGCGCTCCTACAATGAGCAGTTCTTC	CASSLLARSYNEQFF
TRBJ2-2	NA	TRBV5-1	NA	TGCGCCAGCAGCTTGCCACAGGGTGGGGAGCTGTTTTTT	CASSLPQGGELFF
TRBJ2-5	NA	TRBV11-2	NA	TGTGCCAGCAGCCGCGAGGTTGGGACCCAGTACTTC	CASSREVGTQYF
TRBJ1-1	NA	TRBV18	NA	TGTGCCAGCTCATCTAAAGAGGGAAGCACTGAAGCTTTCTTT	CASSSKEGSTEAFF
TRBJ2-7	NA	TRBV7-8	TRBD2	TGTGCCAGCAGCCGGCCCCCGTTAGCGGGAGCGCCGCTAGTCGAGCAGTACTTC	CASSRPPLAGAPLVEQYF
TRBJ2-5	NA	TRBV18	TRBD2	TGTGCCAGCTCACCCCCGGGAGGGCCTGTGGGAGAGACCCAGTACTTC	CASSPPGGPVGETQYF
TRBJ2-4	NA	TRBV29-1	NA	TGCAGCGTTGAGCTACGCCAGACGGGCCTAGCCAAAAACATTCAGTACTTC	CSVELRQTGLAKNIQYF
TRBJ2-1	NA	TRBV18	TRBD1	TGTGCCAGCTCACCACTTATTTCGTCGGGACAGGGTGTTGGTGAGCAGTTCTTC	CASSPLISSGQGVGEQFF
TRBJ1-1	NA	TRBV19	TRBD1	TGTGCCAGTAGTCGGACAGGGGGCACTGAAGCTTTCTTT	CASSRTGGTEAFF
TRBJ1-6	NA	TRBV7-2	NA	TGTGCCAGCAGCTTAGTTGGTCGCAGGGGTAGGTCACCCCTCCACTTT	CASSLVGRRGRSPLHF
TRBJ2-3	NA	TRBV18	NA	TGTGCCAGCTCGACGTCGGGACTCCCCACAGATACGCAGTATTTT	CASSTSGLPTDTQYF
TRBJ2-3	NA	TRBV28	TRBD2	TGTGCCAGCAGTTTTTTTTTGGGGAGGGGCACAGATACGCAGTATTTT	CASSFFLGRGTDTQYF
TRBJ2-7	NA	TRBV5-1	TRBD2	TGCGCCAGCAGCTTGTTTACACTAGCGGGAGGCTCCTACGAGCAGTACTTC	CASSLFTLAGGSYEQYF
TRBJ2-7	NA	TRBV7-2	NA	TGTGCCAGCAGCTTATTGCCACGGTACGAGCAGTACTTC	CASSLLPRYEQYF
TRBJ2-7	NA	TRBV27	NA	TGTGCCAGCAGTCCCTATATCCCCCCGGGTGCCCACGAGCAGTACTTC	CASSPYIPPGAHEQYF
TRBJ2-2	NA	TRBV6-1	NA	TGTGCCAGCCAGAATCTAGAAGGGATCGGGGAGCTGTTTTTT	CASQNLEGIGELFF
TRBJ2-7	NA	TRBV2	NA	TGTGCCAGCAAGAACAACTACGAGCAGTACTTC	CASKNNYEQYF
TRBJ2-3	NA	TRBV5-4	NA	TGTGCCAGCAGTTCCCCCCGTTTGGATACGCAGTATTTT	CASSSPRLDTQYF
TRBJ2-7	NA	TRBV18	NA	TGTGCCAGCTCACTTCAAGACGGGTCCTACGAGCAGTACTTC	CASSLQDGSYEQYF
TRBJ2-7	NA	TRBV18	NA	TGTGCCAGCTCACCGCAGGGGAAGTTCGGCTACGAGCAGTACTTC	CASSPQGKFGYEQYF
TRBJ2-6	NA	TRBV4-1	NA	TGCGCCAGCAGCCATTTTGAGTTTACAGGGGCCAACGTCCTGACTTTC	CASSHFEFTGANVLTF
TRBJ1-5	NA	TRBV7-2	TRBD1	TGTGCCAGCAGCCTTGGGACAGGGGGCCTTCAGCCCCAGCATTTT	CASSLGTGGLQPQHF
TRBJ2-2	NA	TRBV11-2	TRBD2	TGTGCCAGCAGCAGACTGCTAGCGGGATACACCGGGGAGCTGTTTTTT	CASSRLLAGYTGELFF
TRBJ2-3	NA	TRBV19	NA	TGTGCCAGCCGAGATGGGGTTAGCACAGATACGCAGTATTTT	CASRDGVSTDTQYF
TRBJ1-1	NA	TRBV6-5	NA	TGTGCCAGCAGTTATCGGACCAAGATTGAAGCTTTCTTT	CASSYRTKIEAFF
TRBJ2-5	NA	TRBV5-1	NA	TGCGCCAGCAGCTTTTCAGGAGACGAGACCCAGTACTTC	CASSFSGDETQYF
TRBJ2-7	NA	TRBV6-5	NA	TGTGCCAGCAGTTACTCGAGGGACATGGAGCAGTACTTC	CASSYSRDMEQYF
TRBJ2-3	NA	TRBV7-9	TRBD2	TGTGCCAGCAGCTTAGTGACTAGCGGGTTGGGCGCAGATACGCAGTATTTT	CASSLVTSGLGADTQYF
TRBJ2-7	NA	TRBV7-9	TRBD1	TGTGCCAGCAGCTTGACAGGGGGGACCTACGAGCAGTACTTC	CASSLTGGTYEQYF
TRBJ2-5	NA	TRBV7-7	NA	TGTGCTAGCAGCGTAGACAGGCCGGAGACCCAGTACTTC	CASSVDRPETQYF